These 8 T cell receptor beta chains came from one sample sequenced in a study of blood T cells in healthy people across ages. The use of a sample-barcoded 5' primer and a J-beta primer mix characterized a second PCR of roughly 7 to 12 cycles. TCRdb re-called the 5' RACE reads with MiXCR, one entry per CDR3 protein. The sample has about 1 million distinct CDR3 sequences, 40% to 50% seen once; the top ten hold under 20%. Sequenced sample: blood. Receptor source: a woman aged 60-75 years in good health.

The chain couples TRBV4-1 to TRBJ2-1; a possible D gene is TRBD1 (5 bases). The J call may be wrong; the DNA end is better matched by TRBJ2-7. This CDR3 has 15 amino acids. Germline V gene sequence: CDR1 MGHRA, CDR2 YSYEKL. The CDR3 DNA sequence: TGCGCCAGCAGCCAAGAGACCAGGGTAGGAAACGAGCAGTACTTC. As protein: CASSQETRVGNEQYF.

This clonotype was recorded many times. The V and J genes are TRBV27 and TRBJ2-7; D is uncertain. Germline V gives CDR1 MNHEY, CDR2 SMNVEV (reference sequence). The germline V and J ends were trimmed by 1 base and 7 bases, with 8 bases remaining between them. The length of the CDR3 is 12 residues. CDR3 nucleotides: TGTGCCAGCAGTTTATACGGGCGTGAGCAGTACTTC. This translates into CASSLYGREQYF.

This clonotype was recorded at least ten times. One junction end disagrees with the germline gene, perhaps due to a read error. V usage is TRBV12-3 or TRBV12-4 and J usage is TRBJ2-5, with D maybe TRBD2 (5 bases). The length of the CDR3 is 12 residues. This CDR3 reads CASSRGGETQYF. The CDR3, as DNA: TGCGCCAGCAGCAGAGGAGGAGAGACCCAGTACTTC.

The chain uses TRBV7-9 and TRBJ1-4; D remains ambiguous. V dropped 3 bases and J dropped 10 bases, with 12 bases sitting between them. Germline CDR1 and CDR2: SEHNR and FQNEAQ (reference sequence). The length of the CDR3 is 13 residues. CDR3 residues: CASSFEGDGKLFF. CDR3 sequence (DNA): TGTGCCAGCAGCTTCGAGGGAGATGGAAAACTGTTTTTT.

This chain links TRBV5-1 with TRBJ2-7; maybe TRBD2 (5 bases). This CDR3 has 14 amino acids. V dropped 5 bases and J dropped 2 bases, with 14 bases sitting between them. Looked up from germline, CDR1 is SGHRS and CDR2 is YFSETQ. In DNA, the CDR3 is TGCGCCAGCAGAGGAGGCTGGAGTACCTACGAGCAGTACTTC. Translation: CASRGGWSTYEQYF.

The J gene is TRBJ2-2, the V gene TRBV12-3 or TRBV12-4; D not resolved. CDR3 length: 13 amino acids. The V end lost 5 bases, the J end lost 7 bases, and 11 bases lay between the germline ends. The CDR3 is CASSRPLDGELFF. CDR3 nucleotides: TGTGCCAGCAGTCGCCCGTTGGACGGGGAGCTGTTTTTT.

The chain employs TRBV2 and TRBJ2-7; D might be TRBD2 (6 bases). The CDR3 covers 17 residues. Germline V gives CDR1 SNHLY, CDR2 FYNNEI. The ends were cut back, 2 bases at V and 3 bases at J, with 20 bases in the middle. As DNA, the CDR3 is TGTGCCAGCAGTGAAAATATGGTCGGGAGTGGCCTCTACGAGCAGTACTTC. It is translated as CASSENMVGSGLYEQYF.

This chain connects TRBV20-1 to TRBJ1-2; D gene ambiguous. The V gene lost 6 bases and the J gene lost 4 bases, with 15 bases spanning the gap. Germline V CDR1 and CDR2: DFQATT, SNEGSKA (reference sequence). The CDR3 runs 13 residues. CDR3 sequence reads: CSARLNARYGYTF. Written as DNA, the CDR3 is TGCAGTGCCCGCCTGAACGCCCGCTATGGCTACACCTTC.